What follows are 4 T cell receptor beta chains derived from one specimen sequenced in a study of blood T cells in healthy people across ages. Primed by a sample-barcoded 5' primer and a J-beta primer mix, a second PCR proceeded for 7 to 11 cycles. TCRdb re-called the 5' RACE reads through MiXCR, storing one row per CDR3 protein. Of more than 650,000 distinct CDR3 sequences in the sample, roughly 24% were seen once. A further study also used this sample, focusing on T cells of mothers and their children.

The material sequenced was blood. The receptors shown here come from a boy younger than 18 in good health.

This clonotype was observed a single time. This chain links TRBV4-1 with TRBJ1-2, with 8 nucleotides matching TRBD1. After removal of 6 bases from V and 5 bases from J, the junction contained 8 bases not matched to a gene. Per the germline V gene, CDR1 is MGHRA and CDR2 is YSYEKL. The CDR3 totals 14 residues. The CDR3 DNA is TGCGCCAGCAGACCATTACAGGGGGGATATGGCTACACCTTC. It codes for CASRPLQGGYGYTF.

A few counts support this clonotype. V and J are TRBV2 and TRBJ1-4; TRBD1 is a possible D gene (5 bases). The length of the CDR3 is 17 residues. From germline, CDR1 is SNHLY and CDR2 FYNNEI. Trimming stripped 0 bases from V and 4 bases from J, with 15 bases between. The CDR3 spells CASSEAVFQGGNEKLFF. In DNA, the CDR3 is TGTGCCAGCAGTGAAGCGGTGTTCCAGGGCGGTAATGAAAAACTGTTTTTT.

Points on this clonotype: Since the CDR3 does not end with the conserved phenylalanine or tryptophan, this likely comes from a read error. Because the CDR3's place on the DNA is in doubt, the DNA is left out and the CDR3 is given as listed by TCRdb. This chain links TRBV7-9 with TRBJ2-1; the D call TRBD1 from the table was never checked on the DNA. CDR1 and CDR2 from the germline V gene are SEHNR and FQNEAQ (reference sequence). A total of 17 residues make up the CDR3, ends included. The CDR3 loop reads CASSPPLTGPLGNEQFT.

The rearrangement uses TRBV10-3 and TRBJ2-3; D unclear. Germline V lookup: CDR1 ENHRY, CDR2 SYGVKD. The CDR3 has 12 residues. V shed 6 bases and J shed 5 bases, with 9 bases lying between them. In DNA, the CDR3 is TGTGCCATCAGCGGCGAGGAAGATACGCAGTATTTT. Its protein product is CAISGEEDTQYF.